The 21 T cell receptor beta chains listed next were all sequenced from one sample in a study of identical twins. Each CDR3 protein gets one entry after TCRdb re-called the 5' RACE reads with MiXCR. The sample carries roughly 1,500,000 distinct CDR3 sequences, 32% recorded once. Sequenced sample: cord blood. These receptors originate from a newborn girl in good health.

The chain is built from TRBV29-1 and TRBJ1-5, with 7 bases matching TRBD1. V was clipped by 4 bases and J by 4 bases; unmatched bases: 1. Germline-derived CDR1 and CDR2 are SQVTM and ANQGSEA. The CDR3 is 12 amino acids. The CDR3 DNA is TGCAGCGTTGCGACAGGGAATCAGCCCCAGCATTTT. It encodes CSVATGNQPQHF.

This clonotype appeared a few times. The chain has TRBV25-1 and TRBJ1-1, with 10 bases matching TRBD1. With V trimmed by 2 bases and J by 5 bases, 5 bases remained unmatched. The CDR3 is made up of 15 amino acids. CDR1 MGHDK and CDR2 SYGVNS come from the germline V gene. As DNA, the CDR3 is TGTGCCAGCAGTGAACTTGGGACAGGGGTTACTGAAGCTTTCTTT. Translated: CASSELGTGVTEAFF.

The J gene is TRBJ2-5, the V gene TRBV14; possibly TRBD1 or TRBD2 for D (5 bases each). CDR1 is SGHDN, CDR2 FVKESK, per germline. CDR3 length: 15 residues. The ends were cut back, 3 bases at V and 0 bases at J, with 11 bases in the middle. This chain's CDR3 is CASSQGDRYQETQYF. CDR3 DNA sequence: TGTGCCAGCAGCCAGGGGGATCGGTACCAAGAGACCCAGTACTTC.

The rearrangement links TRBV12-3 or TRBV12-4 to TRBJ2-3, with 9 nucleotides matching TRBD2. V dropped 10 bases and J dropped 0; count of bases not matched to a gene: 20. CDR3 size: 19 residues. CDR3 sequence reads: CANRELLIAGVTSTDTQYF. The CDR3 DNA reads TGTGCCAACAGAGAACTCTTAATAGCGGGGGTCACTAGCACAGATACGCAGTATTTT.

The CDR3 DNA reads as TGTGCCAGCAGGGACAGGGCCTCTGGAAACACCATATATTTT. Amino acids: CASRDRASGNTIYF. The rearrangement uses TRBV3-1 and TRBJ1-3, with 8 bases fitting TRBD1. The germline V gene has CDR1 LGHDT and CDR2 YNNKEL (reference sequence). V gave up 6 bases and J gave up 0 bases; unmatched junction bases: 1. CDR3 length equals 14 residues. The full variable domain, completed using reference TRBV3-1 and TRBJ1-3, is DTAVSQTPKYLVTQMGNDKSIKCEQNLGHDTMYWYKQDSKKFLKIMFSYNNKELIINETVPNRFSPKSPDKAHLNLHINSLELGDSAVYFCASRDRASGNTIYFGEGSWLTVV.

The rearrangement links TRBV6-5 to TRBJ2-3; 8 nucleotides match TRBD2. Germline V gives CDR1 MNHEY, CDR2 SVGAGI. CDR3 size: 15 residues. With 6 bases clipped from V and 4 bases from J, the junction kept 9 bases outside the gene matches. The CDR3 loop is CASSRSGSGADTQYF. In nucleotides, the CDR3 is TGTGCCAGCAGCAGAAGCGGGAGTGGAGCAGATACGCAGTATTTT.

The chain couples TRBV7-2 to TRBJ2-1, with 11 positions matching TRBD2. The CDR3 spans 16 residues. Per germline, CDR1 SGHTA and CDR2 FQGNSA. The V and J ends lost 5 bases and 2 bases, in that order; junction bases with no gene match: 5. DNA for the CDR3: TGTGCCAGCAGCAAACCGGGACTAGCGGCCTACAATGAGCAGTTCTTC. As protein: CASSKPGLAAYNEQFF. Drawing the rest from reference TRBV7-2 and TRBJ2-1, the complete variable domain is GAGVSQSPSNKVTEKGKDVELRCDPISGHTALYWYRQSLGQGLEFLIYFQGNSAPDKSGLPSDRFSAERTGGSVSTLTIQRTQQEDSAVYLCASSKPGLAAYNEQFFGPGTRLTVL.

Many counts were recorded for this clonotype. The chain links TRBV15 to TRBJ2-7, with D maybe TRBD1 (6 bases). The CDR3 loop spans 16 amino acids. Between the trimmed V and J ends, which lost 0 bases and 2 bases, there was a span of 14 bases. Germline V gene data show CDR1 as LNHNV and CDR2 as YYDKDF (reference sequence). The CDR3 DNA reads TGTGCCACCAGCAGAGATGCAAGTACAGGGACCTACGAGCAGTACTTC. It yields the protein CATSRDASTGTYEQYF.

The V and J genes are TRBV12-3 or TRBV12-4 and TRBJ2-3; weak D call: TRBD2 (5 bases). The CDR3 spans 11 residues. The V and J ends lost 7 bases and 8 bases respectively, with 10 bases between them. The DNA of the CDR3 is TGTGCCAGCACCCTCCGGGGTACGCAGTATTTT. The encoded protein is CASTLRGTQYF.

V is TRBV10-3 and J is TRBJ2-1; the D call may be TRBD1 or TRBD2 (7 bases each). The V end lost 3 bases, the J end lost 0 bases, and 12 bases lay between the germline ends. The germline V gene has CDR1 ENHRY and CDR2 SYGVKD. This CDR3 comprises 16 residues. For the CDR3, the DNA is TGTGCCATCAGTGAAGGGGGCGGGAGCTCCTACAATGAGCAGTTCTTC. Translated: CAISEGGGSSYNEQFF.

V gene TRBV7-9 combines with J gene TRBJ1-3; 7 bases fit TRBD1. The CDR3 runs to 15 residues. Germline V gene lookup returns CDR1 SEHNR and CDR2 FQNEAQ (reference sequence). Germline trimming cut 3 bases from V and 1 base from J; bases unmatched to any gene: 3. The CDR3 bases are TGTGCCAGCAGCTTTCTGACAGGGTCTGGAAACACCATATATTTT. Its translation is CASSFLTGSGNTIYF.

This chain uses TRBV29-1 with TRBJ1-1; weak D call: TRBD1 (5 bases). The CDR3 covers 11 residues. The V and J ends lost 5 bases and 6 bases respectively, with 10 bases between them. The germline gives CDR1 SQVTM, CDR2 ANQGSEA. CDR3 residues: CSVQSGAEAFF. CDR3 coding DNA: TGCAGCGTTCAATCGGGGGCTGAAGCTTTCTTT.

The table lists this clonotype with many counts. A junction end diverges from the germline sequence, so it may reflect a read error. The J gene is TRBJ2-3, the V gene TRBV12-3 or TRBV12-4, with 7 bases matching TRBD2. This CDR3 has 14 residues. The CDR3 nucleotides read TGCGCCAGCAGCCGGACTAGGGGCACAGATACGCAGTATTTT. The encoded protein is CASSRTRGTDTQYF.

This sequence joins TRBV4-1 and TRBJ1-1; tentatively, D is TRBD1 (5 bases). The CDR3 sequence is 15 residues long. Germline V gives CDR1 MGHRA, CDR2 YSYEKL. Trimming removed 4 bases from V and 5 bases from J, with 17 bases in between. The CDR3 region is CASSPVGQKGTEAFF. As DNA, the CDR3 is TGCGCCAGCAGCCCTGTGGGGCAGAAGGGGACTGAAGCTTTCTTT.

This clonotype was detected only a few times. V usage is TRBV12-3 or TRBV12-4 and J usage is TRBJ2-1; 13 bases are shared with TRBD2. This CDR3 is built from 20 residues. V was clipped by 7 bases and J by 9 bases; unmatched bases: 24. Here the CDR3 reads CASNQYRGGLAGLSWSEQFF. As DNA, the CDR3 is TGTGCCAGCAACCAATACAGGGGGGGACTAGCGGGATTATCGTGGAGTGAGCAGTTCTTC.

V is TRBV9 and J is TRBJ2-1; 7 bases align to TRBD1. Germline CDR1 is SGDLS and CDR2 is YYNGEE. V was clipped by 3 bases and J by 4 bases; unmatched bases: 13. The CDR3 loop spans 17 amino acids. The CDR3 sequence: CASSGTTGPLLYNEQFF. For the CDR3, the DNA is TGTGCCAGCAGCGGAACGACAGGGCCCCTCCTTTACAATGAGCAGTTCTTC.

The chain is built from TRBV13 and TRBJ2-1, with D unresolved. Germline V CDR1 and CDR2: PRHDT, FYEKMQ (reference sequence). There are 15 residues in the CDR3. V lost 4 bases, J lost 0 bases, and 10 bases lay in between. The CDR3 DNA is TGTGCCAGCAGCTCCGACATCAGCTCCTACAATGAGCAGTTCTTC. Amino acids: CASSSDISSYNEQFF. The complete variable domain, with remaining parts taken from reference TRBV13 and TRBJ2-1, reads AAGVIQSPRHLIKEKRETATLKCYPIPRHDTVYWYQQGPGQDPQFLISFYEKMQSDKGSIPDRFSAQQFSDYHSELNMSSLELGDSALYFCASSSDISSYNEQFFGPGTRLTVL.

This clonotype was counted a few times. The chain has TRBV7-9 and TRBJ1-1; no definite D call. V shed 2 bases and J shed 7 bases, with 11 bases lying between them. This CDR3 comprises 13 residues. Germline V CDR1 and CDR2: SEHNR, FQNEAQ (reference sequence). The CDR3 nucleotides read TGTGCCAGCAGCTTACCCGGACGGTTTGAAGCTTTCTTT. It yields the protein CASSLPGRFEAFF.

Worth noting for this clonotype: Mismatch with germline at one junction end may stem from a read error. This rearrangement joins TRBV24-1 to TRBJ2-1; D is uncertain. This CDR3 is 12 amino acids long. Looked up from germline, CDR1 is KGHDR and CDR2 is SFDVKD. CDR3 residues: CTTSDLLGFRFF. The CDR3 bases are TGTACCACCAGTGATTTGTTGGGTTTTAGGTTCTTC.

This clonotype was observed many times. The chain is built from TRBV29-1 and TRBJ2-3; no clear D. The CDR3 contains 14 residues. Per germline, CDR1 SQVTM and CDR2 ANQGSEA. V dropped 6 bases and J dropped 6 bases, with 19 bases sitting between them. Here the CDR3 reads CSVTDKSIGDTQYF. The CDR3 nucleotides read TGCAGCGTGACCGACAAGTCAATAGGGGATACGCAGTATTTT.

The CDR3 reads CSARDWASGTDTQYF. The CDR3 DNA sequence: TGCAGTGCTAGAGATTGGGCTAGCGGCACAGATACGCAGTATTTT. This chain links TRBV20-1 with TRBJ2-3; the D gene is possibly TRBD2 (6 bases). Germline values: CDR1 DFQATT, CDR2 SNEGSKA (reference sequence). V was shortened by 0 bases and J by 1 base, with 11 bases between the two germline ends. The CDR3 sequence is 15 residues long.